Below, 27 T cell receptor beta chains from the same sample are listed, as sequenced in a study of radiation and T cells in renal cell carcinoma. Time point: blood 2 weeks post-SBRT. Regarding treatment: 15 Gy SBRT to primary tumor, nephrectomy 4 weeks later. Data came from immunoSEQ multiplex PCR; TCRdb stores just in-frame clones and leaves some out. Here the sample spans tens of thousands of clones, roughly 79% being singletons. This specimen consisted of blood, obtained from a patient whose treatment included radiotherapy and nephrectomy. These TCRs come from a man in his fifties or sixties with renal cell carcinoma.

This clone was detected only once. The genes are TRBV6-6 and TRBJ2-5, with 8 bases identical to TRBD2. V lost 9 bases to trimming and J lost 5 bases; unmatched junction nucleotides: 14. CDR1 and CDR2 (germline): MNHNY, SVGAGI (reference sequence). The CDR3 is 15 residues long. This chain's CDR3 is CASALTGGLGETQYF. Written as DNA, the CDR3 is TGTGCCAGTGCCCTAACGGGGGGGTTAGGGGAGACCCAGTACTTC.

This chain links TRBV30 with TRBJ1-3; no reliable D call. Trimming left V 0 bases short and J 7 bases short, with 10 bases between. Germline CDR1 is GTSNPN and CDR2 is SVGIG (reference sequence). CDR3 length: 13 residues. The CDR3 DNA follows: TGTGCCTGGAGTGTAGAGGCAGTTAACACCATATATTTT. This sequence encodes CAWSVEAVNTIYF.

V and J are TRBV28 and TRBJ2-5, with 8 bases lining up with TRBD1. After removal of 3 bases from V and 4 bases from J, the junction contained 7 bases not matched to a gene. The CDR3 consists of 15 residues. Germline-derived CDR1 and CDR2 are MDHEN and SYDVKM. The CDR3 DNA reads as TGTGCCAGCAGTTTCGTGGGACAGGATGGAGAGACCCAGTACTTC. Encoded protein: CASSFVGQDGETQYF.

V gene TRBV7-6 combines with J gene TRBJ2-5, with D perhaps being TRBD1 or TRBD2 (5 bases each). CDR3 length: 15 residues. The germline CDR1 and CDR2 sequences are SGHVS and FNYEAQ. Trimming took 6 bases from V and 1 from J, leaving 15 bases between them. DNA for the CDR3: TGTGCCAGCAGTATATCAGGGACCTCCCAAGAGACCCAGTACTTC. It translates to CASSISGTSQETQYF.

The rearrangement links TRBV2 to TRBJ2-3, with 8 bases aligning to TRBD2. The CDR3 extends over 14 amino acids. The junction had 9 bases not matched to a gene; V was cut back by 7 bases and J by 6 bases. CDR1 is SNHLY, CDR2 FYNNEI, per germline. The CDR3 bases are TGTGCCAGCATTACCGGGACTAGTTCTGATACGCAGTATTTT. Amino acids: CASITGTSSDTQYF.

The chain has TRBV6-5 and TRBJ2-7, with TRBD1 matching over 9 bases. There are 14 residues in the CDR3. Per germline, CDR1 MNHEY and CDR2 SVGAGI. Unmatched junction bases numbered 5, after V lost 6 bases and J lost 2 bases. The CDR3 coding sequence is TGTGCCAGCAGACGGACAGGGGATACCTACGAGCAGTACGTC. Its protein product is CASRRTGDTYEQYV.

CDR3 in amino acids: CASSEATGVPDTQYF. For the CDR3, the DNA is TGTGCCAGCAGTGAAGCAACGGGGGTCCCAGATACGCAGTATTTT. This rearrangement joins TRBV6-1 to TRBJ2-3; D might be TRBD2 (6 bases). Trimming removed 0 bases at V and 4 bases at J, with 11 bases between. The CDR3 is made up of 15 amino acids. CDR1 is MNHNS and CDR2 is SASEGT in the germline V gene.

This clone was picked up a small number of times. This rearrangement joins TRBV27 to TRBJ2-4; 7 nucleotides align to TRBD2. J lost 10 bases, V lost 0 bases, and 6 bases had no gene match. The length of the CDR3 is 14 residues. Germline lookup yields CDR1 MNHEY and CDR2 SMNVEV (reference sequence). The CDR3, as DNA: TGTGCCAGCAGTTTATCATCGGGGGGAGCTATTCAGTACTTC. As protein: CASSLSSGGAIQYF.

The CDR3 loop reads CASSQGTGSSYEQYF. CDR3 DNA: TGTGCCAGCAGCCAAGGGACAGGGAGCTCCTACGAGCAGTACTTC. V usage is TRBV11-3 and J usage is TRBJ2-7; 9 nucleotides agree with TRBD1. The V gene's germline CDR1 is SGHNT and CDR2 YENEEA. The CDR3 is made up of 15 amino acids. V dropped 5 bases and J dropped 0; count of bases not matched to a gene: 5.

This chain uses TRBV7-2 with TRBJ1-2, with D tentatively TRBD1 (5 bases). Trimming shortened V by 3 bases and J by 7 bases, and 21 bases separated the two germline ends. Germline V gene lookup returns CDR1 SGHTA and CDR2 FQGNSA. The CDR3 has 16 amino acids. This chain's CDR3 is CASSFGIDTPRGGYTF. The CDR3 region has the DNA TGTGCCAGCAGCTTTGGGATAGACACCCCGAGGGGTGGCTACACCTTC.

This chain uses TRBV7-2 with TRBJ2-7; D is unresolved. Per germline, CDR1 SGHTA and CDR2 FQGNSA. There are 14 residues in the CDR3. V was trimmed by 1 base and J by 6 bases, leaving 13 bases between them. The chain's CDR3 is CASSLGRTTGEQYF. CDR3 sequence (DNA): TGTGCCAGCAGCTTAGGCCGGACGACCGGCGAGCAGTACTTC.

DNA of the CDR3: TGCGCCTCTGGTATTAGCGGCCTCTCCTACAATGAGCAGTTCTTC. Amino acid sequence: CASGISGLSYNEQFF. The chain employs TRBV5-1 and TRBJ2-1; D may be TRBD2 (6 bases). Trimming cost V 10 bases and J 0 bases, with 17 bases left between them. The CDR3 covers 15 residues. The germline V gene encodes CDR1 SGHRS and CDR2 YFSETQ.

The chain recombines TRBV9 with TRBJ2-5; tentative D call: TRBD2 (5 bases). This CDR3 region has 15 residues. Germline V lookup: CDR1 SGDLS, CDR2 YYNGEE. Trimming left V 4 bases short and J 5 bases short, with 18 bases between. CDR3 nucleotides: TGTGCCAGCAGCTCTACACGGGAACAAGGGGAGACCCAGTACTTC. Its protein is CASSSTREQGETQYF.

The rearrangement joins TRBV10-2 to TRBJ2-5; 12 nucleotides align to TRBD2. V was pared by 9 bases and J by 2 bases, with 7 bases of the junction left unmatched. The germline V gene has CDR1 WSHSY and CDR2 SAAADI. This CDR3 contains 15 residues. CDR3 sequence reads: CASVELAGGQETQYF. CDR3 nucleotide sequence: TGCGCCAGTGTCGAACTAGCGGGGGGACAAGAGACCCAGTACTTC.

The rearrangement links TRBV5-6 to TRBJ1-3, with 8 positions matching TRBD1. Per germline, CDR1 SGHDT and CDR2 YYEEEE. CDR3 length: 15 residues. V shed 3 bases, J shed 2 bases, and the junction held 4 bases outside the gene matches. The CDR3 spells CASSSMTGAGNTIYF. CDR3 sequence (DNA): TGTGCCAGCAGCTCCATGACAGGGGCTGGAAACACCATATATTTT.

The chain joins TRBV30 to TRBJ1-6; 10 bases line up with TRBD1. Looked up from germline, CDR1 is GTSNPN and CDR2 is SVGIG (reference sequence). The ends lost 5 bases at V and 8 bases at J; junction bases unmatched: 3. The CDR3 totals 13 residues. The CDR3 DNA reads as TGTGCCTGGCAGGACAGGGGGGATTCACCCCTCCACTTT. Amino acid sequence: CAWQDRGDSPLHF.

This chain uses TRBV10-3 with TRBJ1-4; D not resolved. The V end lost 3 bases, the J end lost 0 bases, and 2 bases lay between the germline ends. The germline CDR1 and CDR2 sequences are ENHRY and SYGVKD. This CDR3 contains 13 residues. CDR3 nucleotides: TGTGCCATCAGTGATGCAACTAATGAAAAACTGTTTTTT. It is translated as CAISDATNEKLFF.

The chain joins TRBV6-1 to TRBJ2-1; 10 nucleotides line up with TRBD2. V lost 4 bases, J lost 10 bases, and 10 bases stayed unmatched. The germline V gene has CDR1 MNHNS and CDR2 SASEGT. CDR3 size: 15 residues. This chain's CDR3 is CASSAWTSGVKEQFF. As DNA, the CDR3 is TGTGCCAGCAGTGCCTGGACTAGCGGAGTCAAGGAGCAGTTCTTC.

CDR3 residues: CASSSSDSYNSPLHF. The CDR3 DNA is TGTGCCAGCAGTTCCTCCGACAGCTATAATTCACCCCTCCACTTT. The chain carries TRBV7-9 and TRBJ1-6; tentatively, D is TRBD1 (5 bases). Per the germline V gene, CDR1 is SEHNR and CDR2 is FQNEAQ (reference sequence). Trimming shortened V by 6 bases and J by 3 bases, and 12 bases separated the two germline ends. The CDR3 has 15 amino acids.

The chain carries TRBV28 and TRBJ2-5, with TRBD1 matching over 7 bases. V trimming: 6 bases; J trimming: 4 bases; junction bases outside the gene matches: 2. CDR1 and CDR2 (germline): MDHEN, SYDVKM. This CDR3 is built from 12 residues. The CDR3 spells CASRPGGETQYF. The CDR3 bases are TGTGCCAGCAGGCCAGGGGGAGAGACCCAGTACTTC.

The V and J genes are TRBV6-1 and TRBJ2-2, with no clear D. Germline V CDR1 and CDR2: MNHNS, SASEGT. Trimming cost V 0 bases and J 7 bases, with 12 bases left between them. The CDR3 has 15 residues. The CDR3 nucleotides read TGTGCCAGCAGTGAAGCCTGGAGTTCGGGCGGGGAGCTGTTTTTT. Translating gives CASSEAWSSGGELFF.

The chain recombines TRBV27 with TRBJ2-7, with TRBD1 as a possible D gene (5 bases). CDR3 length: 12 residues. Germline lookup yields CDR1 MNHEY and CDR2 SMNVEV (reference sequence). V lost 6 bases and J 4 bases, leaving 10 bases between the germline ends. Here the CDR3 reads CASRHQGYEQYF. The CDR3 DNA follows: TGTGCCAGCAGACATCAGGGATACGAGCAGTACTTC.

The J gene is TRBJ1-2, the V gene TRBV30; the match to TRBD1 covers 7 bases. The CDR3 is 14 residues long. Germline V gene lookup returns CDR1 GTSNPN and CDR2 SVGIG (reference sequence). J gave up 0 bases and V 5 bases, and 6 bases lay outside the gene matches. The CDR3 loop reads CAWDRGLANYGYTF. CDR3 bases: TGTGCCTGGGATAGGGGGCTAGCTAACTATGGCTACACCTTC. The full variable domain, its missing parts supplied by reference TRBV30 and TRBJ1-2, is SQTIHQWPATLVQPVGSPLSLECTVEGTSNPNLYWYRQAAGRGLQLLFYSVGIGQISSEVPQNLSASRPQDRQFILSSKKLLLSDSGFYLCAWDRGLANYGYTFGSGTRLTVV.

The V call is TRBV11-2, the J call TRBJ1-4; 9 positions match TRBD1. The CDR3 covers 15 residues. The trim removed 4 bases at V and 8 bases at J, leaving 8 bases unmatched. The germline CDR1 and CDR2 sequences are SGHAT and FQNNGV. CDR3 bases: TGTGCCAGCAGCTCCACAGGGGGCAGGAGGGAAAAACTGTTTTTT. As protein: CASSSTGGRREKLFF.

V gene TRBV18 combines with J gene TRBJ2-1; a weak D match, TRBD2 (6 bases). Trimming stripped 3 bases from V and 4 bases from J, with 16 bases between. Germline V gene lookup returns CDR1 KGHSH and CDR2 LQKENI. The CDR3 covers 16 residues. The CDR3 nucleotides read TGTGCCAGCTCACCCCCCCCGGAGGGGCCTTACAATGAGCAGTTCTTC. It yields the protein CASSPPPEGPYNEQFF.

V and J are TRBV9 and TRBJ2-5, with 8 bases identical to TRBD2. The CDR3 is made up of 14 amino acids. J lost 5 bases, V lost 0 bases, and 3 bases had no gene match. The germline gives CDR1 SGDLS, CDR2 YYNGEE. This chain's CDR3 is CASSVAGGIETQYF. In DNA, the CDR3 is TGTGCCAGCAGCGTAGCGGGAGGGATTGAGACCCAGTACTTC.

The chain's CDR3 is CASSVAVGTYEQYF. The CDR3 DNA is TGTGCCAGCAGCGTAGCAGTGGGAACCTACGAGCAGTACTTC. V is TRBV9 and J is TRBJ2-7; no clear D gene. Trimming cost V 0 bases and J 2 bases, with 9 bases left between them. This CDR3 comprises 14 residues. Germline V gene lookup returns CDR1 SGDLS and CDR2 YYNGEE.